Sequencing of this TCR beta chain was carried out in a study of T-cell reconstitution after alpha-beta-depleted transplantation in children. Overall study findings and caveats: After transplant, high TCRbeta diversity at day 60 in some patients arose from surviving recipient T cells and thymic progenitors. T-cell numbers and diversity, one year after transplant, stemmed largely from T cells that were newly produced. About two months after transplant, alpha-beta T cells reportedly came from several hundred expanded graft clones.

Unique molecular identifiers were incorporated when the TCRbeta library was constructed. MiXCR was run by TCRdb on the PCR reads, yielding one entry per CDR3 protein. The repertoire holds around 270,000 distinct CDR3 sequences, around 10% seen once, with over 6% in the top ten. Deletions cut 5 bases from V and 5 bases from J, with 16 bases between. This CDR3 region has 15 residues. CDR1 SGHVS and CDR2 FQNEAQ come from the germline V gene. As regards this clonotype: Its antigen is not identified.

The chain carries TRBV7-8 and TRBJ2-1; tentative D call: TRBD2 (7 bases). Sample: PBMCs, taken before TCRalphabeta/CD19-depleted stem cell transplant. This sequence was found in a boy under three years old with acute myeloid leukemia, due to receive a stem cell transplant. For the CDR3, the DNA is TGTGCCAGCAGCCCTAGGGGGGGGCTAAACAATGAGCAGTTCTTC. As protein: CASSPRGGLNNEQFF. Together with reference TRBV7-8 and TRBJ2-1, the CDR3 gives the full variable domain: GAGVSQSPRYKVAKRGQDVALRCDPISGHVSLFWYQQALGQGPEFLTYFQNEAQLDKSGLPSDRFFAERPEGSVSTLKIQRTQQEDSAVYLCASSPRGGLNNEQFFGPGTRLTVL.